This TCR beta chain was recovered during a study of blood T cells in healthy people across ages. It was with a sample-barcoded 5' primer and a J-beta primer mix that a second PCR of about 6 to 11 cycles was run. All cDNA molecules were each tagged by a template-switch adaptor with 12 random nucleotides. From the 5' RACE reads, TCRdb called clonotypes with MiXCR, one entry per CDR3 protein. Seen here are about 1.4 million distinct CDR3 sequences, around 59% observed once, and the top ten hold over 6.5%. Comments on this clonotype: Its antigen remains unidentified.

Trimming stripped 6 bases from V and 7 bases from J, with 18 bases between. The CDR3 runs to 14 residues. Per germline, CDR1 DFQATT and CDR2 SNEGSKA (reference sequence). Study-wide points: In these data, TCR beta diversity tracked strongly with naive T cell percentage. Greater diversity and more naive CD4+ cells were seen in long-lived donors than in aged donors.

Total RNA, at least 5 micrograms per sample, came from PBMCs. Sequences were obtained from blood. This rearrangement joins TRBV20-1 to TRBJ1-4, with unresolved D. The clonotype was recovered from a man between 18 and 35 years old in good health. CDR3 sequence reads: CSASGPPAAEKLFF. CDR3 DNA: TGCAGTGCGAGCGGACCGCCGGCAGCTGAAAAACTGTTTTTT.